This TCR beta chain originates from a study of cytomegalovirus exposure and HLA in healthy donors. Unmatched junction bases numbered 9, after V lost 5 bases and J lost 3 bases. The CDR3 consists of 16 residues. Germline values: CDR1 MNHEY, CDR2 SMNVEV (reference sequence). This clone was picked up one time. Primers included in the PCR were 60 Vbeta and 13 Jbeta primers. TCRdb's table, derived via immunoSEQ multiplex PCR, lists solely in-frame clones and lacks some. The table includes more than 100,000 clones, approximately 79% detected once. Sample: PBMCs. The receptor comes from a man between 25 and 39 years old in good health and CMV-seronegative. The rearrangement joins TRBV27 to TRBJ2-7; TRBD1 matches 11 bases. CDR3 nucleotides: TGTGCCAGCAGTATAGCCACCGGGACAGGGGGCTACGAGCAGTACTTC. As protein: CASSIATGTGGYEQYF.